Following are 5 T cell receptor beta chains from one sample sequenced in a study of cytomegalovirus exposure and HLA in healthy donors. PCR involved 60 Vbeta and 13 Jbeta primers. Produced via immunoSEQ multiplex PCR; TCRdb's table is partial and in-frame only. In the table there are about 300,000 clones, 75% to 90% of which are singletons. The sequencing sample was made of PBMCs. These receptors came from a man in his forties or fifties in good health and CMV-seropositive.

This clone was recorded only once. The V and J genes are TRBV4-2 and TRBJ2-4, with 16 bases that match TRBD2. The CDR3 length is 20 residues. Looked up from germline, CDR1 is LGHNA and CDR2 is YNFKEQ. V lost 0 bases and J lost 2; bases outside the gene matches: 7. CDR3: CASSQDLGLAGGPTKNIQYF. The CDR3, as DNA: TGTGCCAGCAGCCAAGACCTGGGACTAGCGGGAGGGCCGACCAAAAACATTCAGTACTTC.

This chain joins TRBV19 and TRBJ2-7; no definite D call. Germline V gene data show CDR1 as LNHDA and CDR2 as SQIVND (reference sequence). The CDR3 extends over 12 amino acids. The V end was cut by 7 bases, the J end by 5 bases, with 12 bases between. CDR3 bases: TGTGCCAGTACTGATTTAGAGAACGAGCAGTACTTC. Its protein product is CASTDLENEQYF.

This chain joins TRBV25-1 and TRBJ2-3; weak D call: TRBD1 (5 bases). Trimming took 1 base from V and 4 from J, leaving 18 bases between them. Germline V gene lookup returns CDR1 MGHDK and CDR2 SYGVNS. The CDR3 totals 17 residues. The CDR3 DNA follows: TGTGCCAGCAGTGAATTCTTTTACAGGACGGGCTCAGATACGCAGTATTTT. It specifies CASSEFFYRTGSDTQYF. The full variable domain, in which reference TRBV25-1 and TRBJ2-3 provide the parts outside the CDR3, is EADIYQTPRYLVIGTGKKITLECSQTMGHDKMYWYQQDPGMELHLIHYSYGVNSTEKGDLSSESTVSRIRTEHFPLTLESARPSHTSQYLCASSEFFYRTGSDTQYFGPGTRLTVL.

The chain combines TRBV5-1 with TRBJ2-1; no firm D call. Trimming pared 6 bases from V and 0 bases from J, leaving 13 bases between. The CDR3 loop spans 15 amino acids. The germline V gene has CDR1 SGHRS and CDR2 YFSETQ. The CDR3 sequence: CASKSAVSSYNEQFF. The CDR3 DNA reads TGCGCCAGCAAATCGGCGGTATCCTCCTACAATGAGCAGTTCTTC. Full variable domain (outside the CDR3, taken from reference TRBV5-1 and TRBJ2-1): KAGVTQTPRYLIKTRGQQVTLSCSPISGHRSVSWYQQTPGQGLQFLFEYFSETQRNKGNFPGRFSGRQFSNSRSEMNVSTLELGDSALYLCASKSAVSSYNEQFFGPGTRLTVL.

V usage is TRBV15 and J usage is TRBJ2-1; 8 bases align to TRBD2. The CDR3 has 20 residues. CDR1 is LNHNV and CDR2 is YYDKDF in the germline V gene (reference sequence). V lost 0 bases, J lost 2 bases, and 15 bases stayed unmatched. CDR3 sequence (DNA): TGTGCCACCAGCAGAGATGTAGCGGGATTAACTTCTCGGGCCTACAATGAGCAGTTCTTC. Encoded protein: CATSRDVAGLTSRAYNEQFF.